This note documents a single T cell receptor beta chain sequence. Its antigen is not known. These data come from a study of shared clonotypes between healthy human individuals. The study's findings and limits: The sharing of 4.5% to 6.5% of naive CD4 clonotypes was seen across several donors.

Data came from immunoSEQ multiplex PCR; TCRdb stores just in-frame clones and leaves some out. The table shows approximately 2.5 million clones, with 93% occurring only once. Participating donors were healthy, HIV-negative adults free of recent acute infections or vaccinations. All of the donors resided in Nashville, Tennessee, and each was a Caucasian adult. Into CD45RA+ naive and CD45RA-negative memory subsets, the CD4+ cells were split. V was clipped by 0 bases and J by 3 bases, with 17 bases between them. Germline loops: CDR1 LGHNA, CDR2 YSLEER. The CDR3 extends over 17 amino acids. The chain recombines TRBV4-3 with TRBJ1-2; possibly TRBD1 for D (6 bases). Sequencing input: naive CD4+ T cells from PBMCs. Stated subset: CD45RA+ positively selected. The TCR sequence derives from a man aged 18 to 29 in good health. Some clones in this sample may be carry-over from other donors' samples. CDR3 sequence (DNA): TGCGCCAGCAGCCAAGAAATAAGACAGGCAGACGACTATGGCTACACCTTC. Its protein product is CASSQEIRQADDYGYTF.